This T cell receptor beta chain was captured by sequencing in a study of post-analysis software for immune sequencing data. Study as a whole: Recorded disease courses covered relapsing-remitting, secondary progressive and progressive-relapsing multiple sclerosis. Some patients had no subtype annotation. Findings and caveats of the study: Patients used a few TRBV segments, including TRBV5-6, TRBV5-1 and TRBV20-1, more often than controls. Samples from one preparation batch, clustered by F measure, grouped strongly together. The normalized Chao1 diversity of multiple sclerosis patients was significantly lower than that of controls.

This clonotype was seen a handful of times. Its antigen is not known. This CDR3 has 14 residues. Germline CDR1 MNHEY, CDR2 SVGAGI. V was trimmed by 4 bases and J by 3 bases, leaving 13 bases between them. Libraries were made from TCR beta cDNA, and they carried unique molecular identifiers. Each sample of 1 to 10 million input T cells yielded roughly 500,000 cDNA molecules, so each molecule approximated one T cell. TCRdb re-analysed the PCR reads in MiXCR, keeping a single row per CDR3 protein. Here the sample spans 750,000 to 950,000 distinct CDR3 sequences, about half being singletons. The chain joins TRBV6-5 to TRBJ2-7, with a weak D call TRBD2 (5 bases). This receptor was taken from a girl between 5 and 17 years old with multiple sclerosis. Sequenced input: blood. The CDR3 nucleotides are TGTGCCAGCAGTTCAGGATCCGGAGGCTACGAGCAGTACTTC. Its translation is CASSSGSGGYEQYF.